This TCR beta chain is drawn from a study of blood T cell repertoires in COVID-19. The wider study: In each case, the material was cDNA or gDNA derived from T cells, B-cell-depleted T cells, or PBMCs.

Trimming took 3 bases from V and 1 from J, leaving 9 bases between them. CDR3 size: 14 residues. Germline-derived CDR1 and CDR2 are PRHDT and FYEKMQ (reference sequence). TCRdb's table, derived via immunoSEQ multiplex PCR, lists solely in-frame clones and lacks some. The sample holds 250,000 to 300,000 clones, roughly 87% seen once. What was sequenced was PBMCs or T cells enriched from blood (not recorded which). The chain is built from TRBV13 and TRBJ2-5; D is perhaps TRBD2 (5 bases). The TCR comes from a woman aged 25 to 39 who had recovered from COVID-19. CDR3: CASSFSSGQETQYF. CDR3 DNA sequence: TGTGCCAGCAGCTTTTCGAGCGGCCAAGAGACCCAGTACTTC.